The 18 T cell receptor beta chains below were found in one sample sequenced in a study of T cell repertoires in cytomegalovirus infection. Their cognate antigens are unknown. TCRdb recomputed calls from the reads with MiXCR, one row per CDR3 protein. The table shows roughly 160,000 distinct CDR3 sequences, with about 20% occurring only once. The sequencing used CD8+ T cells from cultured PBMCs, collected from culture after CMV antigen stimulation. These receptor sequences come from a human donor in good health (CMV status not recorded). Some clones in this sample may be carry-over from other donors' samples.

This rearrangement joins TRBV11-2 to TRBJ1-2; maybe TRBD1 (5 bases). V was trimmed by 2 bases and J by 4 bases, leaving 17 bases between them. Germline V gene lookup returns CDR1 SGHAT and CDR2 FQNNGV. CDR3 length: 16 amino acids. In nucleotides, the CDR3 is TGTGCCAGCAGCTTAACCCCTTCGGGGGGTTCCTATGGCTACACCTTC. Translation: CASSLTPSGGSYGYTF. The full variable domain, its missing parts supplied by reference TRBV11-2 and TRBJ1-2, is EAGVAQSPRYKIIEKRQSVAFWCNPISGHATLYWYQQILGQGPKLLIQFQNNGVVDDSQLPKDRFSAERLKGVDSTLKIQPAKLEDSAVYLCASSLTPSGGSYGYTFGSGTRLTVV.

This clonotype turned up a few times. The chain uses TRBV7-6 and TRBJ1-3; tentative D call: TRBD1 (6 bases). CDR1 and CDR2 (germline): SGHVS, FNYEAQ. The CDR3 loop spans 17 amino acids. V gave up 5 bases and J gave up 1 base, with 18 bases separating them. This CDR3 reads CASSHLIMDSSGNTIYF. The CDR3 coding sequence is TGTGCCAGCAGCCATCTTATCATGGACAGTTCTGGAAACACCATATATTTT.

The V and J genes are TRBV6-6 and TRBJ2-6; 7 bases fit TRBD1. V trimming: 10 bases; J trimming: 0 bases; junction bases outside the gene matches: 12. The CDR3 extends over 17 amino acids. Germline V gene lookup returns CDR1 MNHNY and CDR2 SVGAGI (reference sequence). This CDR3 reads CAIADRDLFSGANVLTF. CDR3 sequence (DNA): TGTGCCATCGCCGACAGGGACCTTTTCTCTGGGGCCAACGTCCTGACTTTC.

This clonotype was picked up a small number of times. The CDR3: CASSGEGQGLNTGELFF. The DNA for the CDR3 is TGTGCCAGCAGTGGAGAGGGCCAGGGCTTGAACACCGGGGAGCTGTTTTTT. The rearrangement uses TRBV2 and TRBJ2-2; either TRBD1 or TRBD2 may supply D (5 bases each). Trimming removed 4 bases at V and 1 base at J, with 16 bases between. This CDR3 spans 17 amino acids. Per germline, CDR1 SNHLY and CDR2 FYNNEI.

This clonotype qualifies as medium-sized. The chain has TRBV7-2 and TRBJ1-2; 9 positions match TRBD1. Trimming removed 5 bases from V and 4 bases from J; junction bases left unmatched: 8. The CDR3 totals 15 residues. Per germline, CDR1 SGHTA and CDR2 FQGNSA. In DNA form, the CDR3 reads TGTGCCAGCAGCCGGGGACAGGGAAACTCCTATGGCTACACCTTC. The encoded protein is CASSRGQGNSYGYTF.

CDR3 residues: CASSDRVNSPLHF. CDR3 in DNA: TGTGCCAGCAGCGACAGGGTGAATTCACCCCTCCACTTT. This sequence joins TRBV28 and TRBJ1-6; 7 bases fit TRBD1. J lost 7 bases, V lost 6 bases, and 3 bases had no gene match. CDR3 length: 13 amino acids. Germline V gives CDR1 MDHEN, CDR2 SYDVKM.

This clonotype showed up just a few times. This chain uses TRBV27 with TRBJ2-1; TRBD2 aligns across 8 bases. CDR3 length: 15 amino acids. The germline V gene encodes CDR1 MNHEY and CDR2 SMNVEV (reference sequence). Unmatched junction bases numbered 8, after V lost 4 bases and J lost 6 bases. The CDR3 DNA follows: TGTGCCAGCAGTTCCGGGGGGGTTATGAGCAATGAGCAGTTCTTC. Amino acids: CASSSGGVMSNEQFF.

There are a few counts of this clonotype. The V gene is TRBV6-2 or TRBV6-3, the J gene TRBJ1-5, with no clear D. The germline CDR1 and CDR2 sequences are MNHEY and SVGEGT. Trimming pared 2 bases from V and 4 bases from J, leaving 6 bases between. CDR3 size: 13 residues. CDR3: CASSYGKNQPQHF. CDR3 DNA sequence: TGTGCCAGCAGTTACGGCAAGAATCAGCCCCAGCATTTT.

This clonotype was seen a few times. The J gene is TRBJ2-7, the V gene TRBV7-8; 7 bases are shared with TRBD1. V lost 1 base to trimming and J lost 3 bases; unmatched junction nucleotides: 6. From germline, CDR1 is SGHVS and CDR2 FQNEAQ. The CDR3 spans 15 residues. The CDR3 here is CASSLGTGVFYEQYF. In DNA, the CDR3 is TGTGCCAGCAGCTTAGGTACAGGGGTCTTCTACGAGCAGTACTTC.

The chain is built from TRBV12-3 or TRBV12-4 and TRBJ1-1; weak D call: TRBD1 (5 bases). V lost 4 bases to trimming and J lost 0 bases, with 9 bases between them. The CDR3 is 14 amino acids. The CDR3 nucleotides are TGTGCCAGCAGTTACGGGGGGATGAACACTGAAGCTTTCTTT. Residues: CASSYGGMNTEAFF.

There are a few counts of this clonotype. The CDR3: CASSSLTKGNMNTEAFF. DNA of the CDR3: TGTGCCAGCAGCTCCCTAACCAAGGGTAATATGAACACTGAAGCTTTCTTT. This chain uses TRBV7-9 with TRBJ1-1; no definite D call. The V end lost 4 bases, the J end lost 0 bases, and 18 bases lay between the germline ends. Germline CDR1 reads SEHNR; CDR2 reads FQNEAQ (reference sequence). The CDR3 runs 17 residues.

The chain combines TRBV5-1 with TRBJ2-3; TRBD2 is a possible D gene (6 bases). Germline V CDR1 and CDR2: SGHRS, YFSETQ. The CDR3 sequence is 15 residues long. With 0 bases removed from V and 6 bases from J, the gap between germline ends came to 14 bases. The CDR3 here is CASSLENPGGDTQYF. The CDR3 DNA sequence: TGCGCCAGCAGCTTGGAGAACCCCGGGGGTGATACGCAGTATTTT.

The V gene is TRBV7-2, the J gene TRBJ1-6, with 9 bases aligning to TRBD1. The CDR3 loop spans 17 amino acids. The V segment lost 1 base and the J segment 8 bases; nucleotides outside the gene matches: 9. Germline CDR1 and CDR2: SGHTA and FQGNSA. The CDR3 region is CASSLGLRDRVDSPLHF. CDR3 DNA sequence: TGTGCCAGCAGCTTAGGTCTCCGGGACAGGGTTGATTCACCCCTCCACTTT.

V and J are TRBV7-6 and TRBJ2-7; D is unclear. The V gene lost 2 bases and the J gene lost 0 bases, with 11 bases spanning the gap. CDR3 length: 15 residues. The germline gives CDR1 SGHVS, CDR2 FNYEAQ. The chain's CDR3 is CASSLRLGFSYEQYF. CDR3 DNA sequence: TGTGCCAGCAGCTTAAGACTCGGTTTCTCCTACGAGCAGTACTTC.

This clonotype has only one observation. Relative to the germline gene, one junction end is altered; a read error may explain this. The chain couples TRBV7-2 to TRBJ2-4; 7 nucleotides line up with TRBD1. Germline V gene sequence: CDR1 SGHTA, CDR2 FQGNSA. This CDR3 comprises 16 residues. Here the CDR3 reads CASSLVLQGSKNSQYF. In DNA form, the CDR3 reads TGTGCCAGCAGCTTAGTATTACAGGGGAGCAAAAACAGTCAGTACTTC.

Details on this clonotype: Germline and junction disagree at one end, which may indicate a read error. V gene TRBV6-2 or TRBV6-3 combines with J gene TRBJ2-2; TRBD1 aligns across 7 bases. Germline V gene sequence: CDR1 MNHEY, CDR2 SVGEGT. CDR3 length: 13 amino acids. CDR3 sequence (DNA): TGTGCCAGCAATTACAGGGGCGCCGGGGAGCTGTTTTTT. Protein product: CASNYRGAGELFF.

V is TRBV20-1 and J is TRBJ2-7, with 8 bases identical to TRBD1. Germline lookup yields CDR1 DFQATT and CDR2 SNEGSKA (reference sequence). CDR3 length: 13 residues. Trimming at V came to 7 bases and at J to 6 bases, leaving 11 bases not matched to a gene. The CDR3 spells CSVLDREEGEQYF. DNA of the CDR3: TGCAGTGTTCTGGACAGGGAAGAAGGCGAGCAGTACTTC.

In this sample, this clonotype turned up a few times. The chain recombines TRBV7-2 with TRBJ1-4; 8 bases fit TRBD1. V lost 7 bases and J lost 8; bases outside the gene matches: 15. This CDR3 comprises 16 residues. CDR1 and CDR2 (germline): SGHTA, FQGNSA. In DNA, the CDR3 is TGTGCCAGCAACTCGGGAGACAGGGGAGGAAAGGAAAAACTGTTTTTT. This gives the protein CASNSGDRGGKEKLFF.